Listed below are T cell receptor beta chains from one sample, sequenced in a study of vaccination and CD4 T cells after COVID-19. The antigens these receptors bind are not known. TCRdb used MiXCR to reprocess the PCR reads, holding one entry per CDR3 protein. The sample lists some 12,000 distinct CDR3 sequences, about 50% occurring once. The sample comprised CD4+ T cells from blood, cultured in vitro. The receptors stem from a human donor who had recovered from COVID-19. Both conserved end residues are part of each CDR3. A D gene is named only where the DNA matches it firmly. Only some rows state a clone size, as once, few, many or a class for expanded clones.

>.|TRBJ1-3|11|TRBV6-1|medium-sized
TGTGCCAGCAGACAGGGCAACACCATATATTTT
CASRQGNTIYF
>.|TRBJ2-5|15|TRBV19|.
.
CASSISDSFLETQYF
>.|TRBJ2-3|17|TRBV7-9|.
TGTGCCAGCAGCTTAAATAAAGCGGAAGCCCCTCCAGATACGCAGTATTTT
CASSLNKAEAPPDTQYF
>TRBD1|TRBJ1-5|16|TRBV28|few
TGTGCCAGCAGTTTATTCGCGGGACAGGGCAATCAGCCCCAGCATTTT
CASSLFAGQGNQPQHF
>TRBD2|TRBJ2-7|14|TRBV15|.
TGTGCCACCAGCAGAGATCCGGGGACTAGCGAGCAGTACTTC
CATSRDPGTSEQYF
>.|TRBJ2-3|15|TRBV15|.
TGTGCCACCAGCAAACACAGTGCAAGGGGGGATACGCAGTATTTT
CATSKHSARGDTQYF
>.|TRBJ1-1|13|TRBV30|.
TGTGCCTGGATCAAATCCGGGGGAACTGAAGCTTTCTTT
CAWIKSGGTEAFF
>.|TRBJ1-2|13|TRBV7-2|.
TGTGCCAGCACTTTCCCGCCAAACTATGGCTACACCTTC
CASTFPPNYGYTF
>TRBD2|TRBJ2-3|17|TRBV20-1|.
TGCAGTGCTAGACCTCTTAGACTAGCGGGAGTGTCAGATACGCAGTATTTT
CSARPLRLAGVSDTQYF
>.|TRBJ1-2|13|TRBV2|.
TGTGCCAGCAGAGTAATTCAGGGGTATGGCTACACCTTC
CASRVIQGYGYTF
>.|TRBJ2-7|13|TRBV20-1|.
TGCAGTGCTAGAGTGCGCGGCTCCTACGAGCAGTACTTC
CSARVRGSYEQYF
>.|TRBJ2-7|17|TRBV15|once
TGTGCCACCAGCAGAATGGGACCGGGAGCAGGAGGGGACGAGCAGTACTTC
CATSRMGPGAGGDEQYF
>TRBD1|TRBJ2-1|15|TRBV6-1|.
TGTGCCAGCAGTGGAGGGACAGGCGCCTACAATGAGCAGTTCTTC
CASSGGTGAYNEQFF
>.|TRBJ2-1|15|TRBV10-3|.
TGTGCCATCAGTGAGTCGGTCGGGAACTACAATGAGCAGTTCTTC
CAISESVGNYNEQFF
>TRBD1|TRBJ1-1|12|TRBV10-2|once
TGCGCCAGCAGTCAGGACAGGGGTGAAGCTTTCTTT
CASSQDRGEAFF
>.|TRBJ2-2|13|TRBV19|.
TGTGCCAGTAGTATAGAGACCCCCGGGGAGCTGTTTTTT
CASSIETPGELFF
>TRBD1|TRBJ1-2|13|TRBV6-1|once
TGTGCCAGCAGGCAGGGGGCGGGGTATGGCTACACCTTC
CASRQGAGYGYTF
>.|TRBJ1-5|15|TRBV28|.
TGTGCCAGCGGAGCCCCCTTGCAGGATAATCAGCCCCAGCATTTT
CASGAPLQDNQPQHF
>.|TRBJ2-5|16|TRBV5-1|.
TGCGCCAGCAGCTCCGGCGGGGCAGGGGGCCAAGAGACCCAGTACTTC
CASSSGGAGGQETQYF
>TRBD1|TRBJ1-1|12|TRBV19|.
TGTGCCAGTCTCGGCAGGGGGGATGAAGCTTTCTTT
CASLGRGDEAFF
>.|TRBJ2-5|14|TRBV5-1|.
TGCGCCAGCAGCACAGGACTAACTCAAGAGACCCAGTACTTC
CASSTGLTQETQYF
>.|TRBJ1-2|14|TRBV7-2|.
TGTGCCAGCAGCTTAACCGATCTTAACTATGGCTACACCTTC
CASSLTDLNYGYTF
>.|TRBJ2-7|12|TRBV18|.
TGTGCCAGCTCACCGGAAGGGAGGGAGCAGTACTTC
CASSPEGREQYF
>.|TRBJ1-5|13|TRBV12-3/TRBV12-4|.
TGTGCCAGCAGCGACGGGTTCAATCAGCCCCAGCATTTT
CASSDGFNQPQHF
>TRBD1|TRBJ1-3|13|TRBV5-4|.
TGTGCCAGCAGCGCTGACAGGGTAAACACCATATATTTT
CASSADRVNTIYF
>.|TRBJ2-2|17|TRBV28|.
TGTGCCAGCAGTTTATGGAGGACGGGCGCGAACACCGGGGAGCTGTTTTTT
CASSLWRTGANTGELFF
>.|TRBJ1-3|14|TRBV6-1|.
TGTGCCAGCAGCGGGGACACCTCTGGAAACACCATATATTTT
CASSGDTSGNTIYF
>.|TRBJ2-1|15|TRBV19|.
TGTGCCAGTAGTATGAACACTGGGGGCTACAATGAGCAGTTCTTC
CASSMNTGGYNEQFF
>.|TRBJ1-2|14|TRBV14|.
TGTGCCAGCAGCCGTATAGAGGCACCCTATGGCTACACCTTC
CASSRIEAPYGYTF
>TRBD2|TRBJ2-1|15|TRBV10-3|.
TGTGCCATCAAGGGGACTAGCGGCCCCTACAATGAGCAGTTCTTC
CAIKGTSGPYNEQFF
>.|TRBJ1-5|15|TRBV15|.
TGTGCCACCAGCAGAGTTCGAGGGGCCCGTCAGCCCCAGCATTTT
CATSRVRGARQPQHF
>TRBD1|TRBJ2-7|16|TRBV6-1|few
TGTGCCAGCAGTGAAGTAGGAAGGGGGCGGCACTACGAGCAGTACTTC
CASSEVGRGRHYEQYF
>.|TRBJ1-5|13|TRBV19|.
TGTGCCAGTAGACAGGATAACAATCAGCCCCAGCATTTT
CASRQDNNQPQHF
>TRBD2|TRBJ2-1|19|TRBV7-8|.
TGTGCCAGCAGCTTTTCGACTAGCGGGCGTCCCTCCTACTACAATGAGCAGTTCTTC
CASSFSTSGRPSYYNEQFF
>.|TRBJ1-5|16|TRBV7-8|.
TGTGCCAGCAGCTTAGTTTCAGGGTTTGGCAATCAGCCCCAGCATTTT
CASSLVSGFGNQPQHF